Listed below are T cell receptor beta chains from one sample, sequenced in a study of cytomegalovirus exposure and HLA in healthy donors. The assay was immunoSEQ multiplex PCR, and TCRdb's table has in-frame clones only and misses some. The table lists fewer than 120,000 clones, 88% of them singletons. Sequenced: PBMCs. The receptor set was obtained from a woman younger than 45 in good health and CMV-seropositive. The conserved cysteine and the conserved F or W are not part of the CDR3 here. The order of the fields is V gene, J gene, CDR3 protein.

v_call: TRBV5-3
j_call: TRBJ1-5
cdr3_aa: ARSLDQGPWHQPQH

v_call: TRBV2
j_call: TRBJ1-3
cdr3_aa: ASRALNGPDTIY

v_call: TRBV27
j_call: TRBJ2-3
cdr3_aa: ASSLESTDTQY

v_call: TRBV4-3
j_call: TRBJ1-2
cdr3_aa: ASSQAGGSNYGYT

v_call: TRBV4-3
j_call: TRBJ2-7
cdr3_aa: ASSQIAASPYEQY

v_call: TRBV7-8
j_call: TRBJ2-7
cdr3_aa: ASSPPAGQIATPYEQY

v_call: TRBV9
j_call: TRBJ2-1
cdr3_aa: ASSVSGRAYEQF

v_call: TRBV28
j_call: TRBJ2-5
cdr3_aa: ASRDVDTGSPY

v_call: TRBV9
j_call: TRBJ2-3
cdr3_aa: ASSAESDTQY

v_call: TRBV5-6
j_call: TRBJ2-7
cdr3_aa: ASSLAGPAGEQY

v_call: TRBV19
j_call: TRBJ2-7
cdr3_aa: ASSPITGPFDEQY

v_call: TRBV4-3
j_call: TRBJ2-1
cdr3_aa: ASSQDRGLANEQF

v_call: TRBV28
j_call: TRBJ2-7
cdr3_aa: ASSLTAVFEQY

v_call: TRBV2
j_call: TRBJ1-2
cdr3_aa: AEQTPGLLLDGYT

v_call: TRBV7-2
j_call: TRBJ2-7
cdr3_aa: ASSLWGGSYEQY

v_call: TRBV2
j_call: TRBJ1-2
cdr3_aa: ASSKEGAWGYT

v_call: TRBV19
j_call: TRBJ2-2
cdr3_aa: ASRPGQGNTGELF

v_call: TRBV4-3
j_call: TRBJ2-2
cdr3_aa: ASSPGRGTDTGELF

v_call: TRBV19
j_call: TRBJ2-7
cdr3_aa: ASSILAGGSYEQY

v_call: TRBV6-1
j_call: TRBJ2-3
cdr3_aa: ASSGTSGGAATDTQY

v_call: TRBV11-2
j_call: TRBJ2-2
cdr3_aa: ASSVSGSTGELF

v_call: TRBV6-6
j_call: TRBJ2-7
cdr3_aa: ASSALQGPYEQY

v_call: TRBV15
j_call: TRBJ1-1
cdr3_aa: ATSSSGGTEAF

v_call: TRBV7-3
j_call: TRBJ2-1
cdr3_aa: ASSSRGLDEQF

v_call: TRBV19
j_call: TRBJ1-6
cdr3_aa: ASGPPLH

v_call: TRBV5-5
j_call: TRBJ1-2
cdr3_aa: ASSLNINSGYT

v_call: TRBV18
j_call: TRBJ2-5
cdr3_aa: ASSPQRATLQETQY

v_call: TRBV11-2
j_call: TRBJ1-2
cdr3_aa: ASSYQTGGSSLYGYT

v_call: TRBV2
j_call: TRBJ1-2
cdr3_aa: ASSEWRGSNYGYT

v_call: TRBV5-1
j_call: TRBJ2-5
cdr3_aa: ASSLHSGSQETQY

v_call: TRBV19
j_call: TRBJ1-5
cdr3_aa: ASSTGHTNQPQH

v_call: TRBV4-2
j_call: TRBJ1-1
cdr3_aa: ASSQVRTGGVEAF

v_call: TRBV10-3
j_call: TRBJ2-5
cdr3_aa: AISELRDKTALY

v_call: TRBV7-8
j_call: TRBJ1-4
cdr3_aa: ASSLRGGAKTNEKLF

v_call: TRBV2
j_call: TRBJ2-7
cdr3_aa: ASSADRGHSYEQY

v_call: TRBV13
j_call: TRBJ1-4
cdr3_aa: ASSLGYDRGTTNEKLF

v_call: TRBV10-3
j_call: TRBJ2-2
cdr3_aa: AISENSRGRVGELF

v_call: TRBV6-1
j_call: TRBJ1-6
cdr3_aa: ASRGGSYNSPLH

v_call: TRBV11-2
j_call: TRBJ2-2
cdr3_aa: ASSSGQGARGNTGELF

v_call: TRBV7-9
j_call: TRBJ2-7
cdr3_aa: ASSLVGGSIYEQY

v_call: TRBV28
j_call: TRBJ1-4
cdr3_aa: ASSPSSGRDRPEKLF

v_call: TRBV5-1
j_call: TRBJ2-1
cdr3_aa: ASSLTGTSGYNEQF

v_call: TRBV15
j_call: TRBJ2-1
cdr3_aa: ATSRRLVGEQF

v_call: TRBV19
j_call: TRBJ2-1
cdr3_aa: ASRLAGGDYNEQF

v_call: TRBV4-3
j_call: TRBJ2-1
cdr3_aa: ASSPSVGTERVYNEQF

v_call: TRBV27
j_call: TRBJ2-5
cdr3_aa: ASSYPGKGEETQY

v_call: TRBV7-9
j_call: TRBJ2-5
cdr3_aa: ASSFGQKETQY

v_call: TRBV28
j_call: TRBJ2-1
cdr3_aa: ASSLGAIAGPSYNEQF

v_call: TRBV5-6
j_call: TRBJ2-5
cdr3_aa: ASQVGMSQETQY

v_call: TRBV7-6
j_call: TRBJ2-2
cdr3_aa: ASSLFRGDGGELF

v_call: TRBV20-1
j_call: TRBJ2-3
cdr3_aa: SAHRDTQY

v_call: TRBV9
j_call: TRBJ1-1
cdr3_aa: ASSVAWNTEAF

v_call: TRBV5-1
j_call: TRBJ2-7
cdr3_aa: ASSRLAGDYEQY